Listed here are 8 T cell receptor beta chains from one sample, sequenced in a study of T-cell memory formation after mild COVID-19. TCRdb re-derived calls from the 5' RACE reads in MiXCR, one entry per CDR3 protein. The top ten hold around 23% of the sample, which has roughly 340,000 distinct CDR3 sequences, 20% to 25% seen once. Sequencing used PBMCs or a T cell subset sorted from them (not recorded which). Receptor source: a man younger than 35 who had mild COVID-19 (a few samples of this study predate the infection). Cell type and time point are not known.

The genes are TRBV6-2 or TRBV6-3 and TRBJ2-2; weak D call: TRBD2 (6 bases). From germline, CDR1 is MNHEY and CDR2 SVGEGT. The CDR3 runs to 14 residues. Between the trimmed V and J ends, which lost 7 bases and 5 bases, there was a span of 14 bases. The DNA of the CDR3 is TGTGCCAGCATCCCGGGGGAAGGTACCGGGGAGCTGTTTTTT. Translating it yields CASIPGEGTGELFF.

J is TRBJ1-1 and V is TRBV27; 7 bases line up with TRBD1. CDR3 length: 14 amino acids. CDR1 is MNHEY, CDR2 SMNVEV, per germline (reference sequence). The V and J ends lost 6 bases and 4 bases, in that order; junction bases with no gene match: 8. The CDR3 region has the DNA TGTGCCAGCAGATTGAACCGGGACAGCACTGAAGCTTTCTTT. Protein product: CASRLNRDSTEAFF.

A few counts support this clonotype. The gene calls are TRBV9 and TRBJ2-1; 12 positions match TRBD2. Germline-derived CDR1 and CDR2 are SGDLS and YYNGEE. The CDR3 is made up of 16 amino acids. V gave up 0 bases and J gave up 5 bases; unmatched junction bases: 3. The CDR3 bases are TGTGCCAGCAGCGTAGCTGGACTAGCGGGGAACAATGAGCAGTTCTTC. Its translation is CASSVAGLAGNNEQFF.

This clonotype appeared a few times. V and J are TRBV7-2 and TRBJ1-2, with D uncertain. Trimming left V 4 bases short and J 4 bases short, with 10 bases between. There are 13 residues in the CDR3. Germline CDR1 is SGHTA and CDR2 is FQGNSA. This chain's CDR3 is CASSWGGSYGYTF. Here the CDR3 DNA reads TGTGCCAGCAGCTGGGGAGGGAGCTATGGCTACACCTTC.

In this sample, this clonotype turned up a few times. This rearrangement joins TRBV7-9 to TRBJ2-5; D possibly uses TRBD1 or TRBD2 (5 bases each). CDR1 SEHNR and CDR2 FQNEAQ come from the germline V gene (reference sequence). The ends were cut back, 4 bases at V and 5 bases at J, with 11 bases in the middle. The CDR3 is 13 residues long. In nucleotides, the CDR3 is TGTGCCAGCAGCTGGGACCACAGGGAGACCCAGTACTTC. Translating gives CASSWDHRETQYF.

This clonotype was found a few times. The chain has TRBV7-9 and TRBJ2-5; TRBD1 is a possible D gene (5 bases). Germline CDR1 is SEHNR and CDR2 is FQNEAQ (reference sequence). This CDR3 contains 14 residues. V lost 1 base and J 4 bases, leaving 10 bases between the germline ends. The DNA of the CDR3 is TGTGCCAGCAGCTTAGAATGGGGCGGAGAGACCCAGTACTTC. Translated: CASSLEWGGETQYF.

This clonotype was seen a handful of times. V is TRBV7-2 and J is TRBJ2-7; the match to TRBD2 covers 11 bases. V was clipped by 5 bases and J by 6 bases; unmatched bases: 3. Germline V lookup: CDR1 SGHTA, CDR2 FQGNSA. This CDR3 has 13 amino acids. This chain's CDR3 is CASSLSGGGEQYV. CDR3 bases: TGTGCCAGCAGCCTTAGCGGGGGGGGCGAGCAGTACGTC.

This clonotype was seen just once. This sequence joins TRBV12-3 or TRBV12-4 and TRBJ2-3; possibly TRBD2 for D (7 bases). The CDR3 has 15 residues. Trimming cost V 3 bases and J 4 bases, with 14 bases left between them. In DNA, the CDR3 is TGTGCCAGCAGTTTCGGGGGCGGGGGCGCAGATACGCAGTATTTT. As protein: CASSFGGGGADTQYF.